This T cell receptor (beta chain) is from a study of post-analysis software for immune sequencing data. Unique molecular identifiers were built into the TCR beta cDNA libraries. MiXCR, run by TCRdb on the PCR reads, gives a single entry per CDR3 protein. This table holds hundreds of thousands of distinct CDR3 sequences, roughly 46% found once. General observations from the study: Patients showed TRBV5-6, TRBV5-1 and TRBV20-1 among four to six TRBV segments more frequent than in controls.

The CDR3 is 16 residues long. Trimming cost V 0 bases and J 0 bases, with 9 bases left between them. CDR1 is LNHNV, CDR2 YYDKDF, per germline (reference sequence). This clonotype was counted between two and nine times. Its antigen is as yet unknown. This sequence joins TRBV15 and TRBJ2-1; D perhaps matches TRBD2 (6 bases). Sequenced: blood. The sequence was collected from a girl aged 10-17 years with multiple sclerosis. The CDR3 sequence is CATSRDRGTSYNEQFF. The CDR3, as DNA: TGTGCCACCAGCAGAGATCGCGGGACCTCCTACAATGAGCAGTTCTTC.